The entry below gives a single T cell receptor beta chain sequence along with its context. These data belong to a study of blood T cell repertoires in COVID-19. Study-wide background: Nucleic acid was either cDNA or gDNA, and it came from T cells, B-cell-depleted T cells, or PBMCs.

V lost 6 bases, J lost 0 bases, and 4 bases stayed unmatched. Germline V gene sequence: CDR1 KGHSH, CDR2 LQKENI. The CDR3 extends over 14 amino acids. Assay used: immunoSEQ multiplex PCR; TCRdb lists only in-frame clones, some missing. This repertoire shows under 300,000 clones, around four fifths found once; its top ten account for 5.7%. The specimen sequenced was peripheral blood. The V and J genes are TRBV18 and TRBJ1-1; the match to TRBD1 covers 7 bases. The origin of this receptor is a man aged 80 or over with acute or convalescent COVID-19. CDR3 loop: CASSTGTVNTEAFF. CDR3 in DNA: TGTGCCAGCTCTACCGGGACAGTGAACACTGAAGCTTTCTTT.